This TCR beta chain was sequenced during a study of T-cell reconstitution after alpha-beta-depleted transplantation in children. CDR1 and CDR2 (germline): SQVTM, ANQGSEA. V shed 7 bases and J 6 bases; nucleotides not matched to a gene: 10. The CDR3 extends over 13 amino acids. For TCRbeta, the library was prepared with unique molecular identifiers. One entry per CDR3 protein, called by TCRdb with MiXCR from the PCR reads. The table includes 640,000 or so distinct CDR3 sequences, about 15% detected once. This clonotype was detected ten times or more. The receptor was derived from a human donor who donated a stem cell graft to a child with acute myeloid leukemia. The source material was PBMCs from the stem cell graft donor, sampled from the stem cell graft. The chain is built from TRBV29-1 and TRBJ2-3; TRBD1 matches at 7 bases. The CDR3 sequence is CSARQGPRDTQYF. The CDR3 DNA follows: TGCAGCGCCAGACAGGGTCCGAGGGATACGCAGTATTTT.